The entry that follows covers one T cell receptor beta chain sequence. The V and J ends lost 0 bases and 5 bases respectively, with 7 bases between them. CDR1 LNHNV and CDR2 YYDKDF come from the germline V gene (reference sequence). The CDR3 runs to 13 residues. The sample comes from a study of blood T cell repertoires in COVID-19. For the study at large: The samples span acute and convalescent COVID-19 from the United States, Italy and Spain. From T cells, B-cell-depleted T cells, or PBMCs came the material, which was cDNA or gDNA.

Assay used: immunoSEQ multiplex PCR; TCRdb lists only in-frame clones, some missing. The sample includes about 230,000 clones, just under 90% of them seen just once. The V gene is TRBV15, the J gene TRBJ2-5; maybe TRBD2 (6 bases). The source is a woman aged 25 to 39 with acute COVID-19. Material: PBMCs or T cells enriched from blood (not recorded which). CDR3 nucleotides: TGTGCCACCAGCAGAGACCGGGGGGAGACCCAGTACTTC. Encoded protein: CATSRDRGETQYF.